This T cell receptor (beta chain) was retrieved from a study of cytomegalovirus exposure and HLA in healthy donors. The study, taken as a whole, reports: The listing of 150 to 200 TCR beta chains classed them as cytomegalovirus-associated.

The table came from immunoSEQ multiplex PCR; TCRdb's copy has only in-frame clones and leaves some out. Of 95,000 to 120,000 clones listed, approximately 85% were seen once; the top ten hold about 3%. While the first cohort had 500 to 700 subjects, the donors belonged to the separate validation cohort of 100 to 150 subjects. With regard to this clone: Its target is not known.

Trimming cost V 1 base and J 6 bases, with 14 bases left between them. The length of the CDR3 is 15 residues. Germline CDR1 and CDR2: SGHTA and FQGNSA. V and J are TRBV7-2 and TRBJ2-3, with a possible D match to TRBD2 (7 bases). The TCR sequence derives from a woman aged 18 to 35 in good health and CMV-seronegative. Input material: PBMCs. CDR3 region: CASSLVGGAADTQYF. CDR3 DNA sequence: TGTGCCAGCAGCTTAGTGGGGGGGGCCGCGGATACGCAGTATTTT.